One sample yielded the 17 T cell receptor beta chains listed below, sequenced in a study of CD8+ T cells in alopecia areata. As the sequencing template, cDNA was produced by extracting RNA and reverse transcribing it. Generated by immunoSEQ multiplex PCR, the TCRdb table keeps only in-frame clones and is missing some. The sample has 110,000 to 150,000 clones, roughly 53% seen once; the top ten hold about 6.8%. The material sequenced was CD4+ T cells sorted from blood, taken at week 0. The receptors were sampled from a human donor with alopecia areata.

V is TRBV30 and J is TRBJ1-2, with 8 positions matching TRBD1. CDR3 length equals 13 residues. Germline lookup yields CDR1 GTSNPN and CDR2 SVGIG (reference sequence). V was pared by 4 bases and J by 7 bases, with 8 bases of the junction left unmatched. CDR3 in amino acids: CAWILGQGGGYTF. The CDR3 nucleotides are TGTGCCTGGATACTTGGACAGGGTGGTGGCTACACCTTC.

The chain employs TRBV7-9 and TRBJ1-1; D is undetermined. CDR1 is SEHNR, CDR2 FQNEAQ, per germline (reference sequence). Trimming cost V 4 bases and J 1 base, with 16 bases left between them. This CDR3 is built from 16 residues. CDR3 in DNA: TGTGCCAGCAGCTCGCCCAGGCTCCTGCCGAACACTGAAGCTTTCTTT. Its translation is CASSSPRLLPNTEAFF. Full variable domain (remainder filled in from reference TRBV7-9 and TRBJ1-1): DTGVSQNPRHKITKRGQNVTFRCDPISEHNRLYWYRQTLGQGPEFLTYFQNEAQLEKSRLLSDRFSAERPKGSFSTLEIQRTEQGDSAMYLCASSSPRLLPNTEAFFGQGTRLTVV.

This clone was observed a handful of times. The V gene is TRBV7-2, the J gene TRBJ1-3; D is undetermined. From germline, CDR1 is SGHTA and CDR2 FQGNSA. V dropped 3 bases and J dropped 0 bases, with 9 bases sitting between them. This CDR3 region has 15 residues. CDR3 bases: TGTGCCAGCAGCTTTGGCAGTAGCTCTGGAAACACCATATATTTT. The encoded protein is CASSFGSSSGNTIYF.

This clone was found once. V usage is TRBV29-1 and J usage is TRBJ1-2; D is unclear. CDR1 SQVTM and CDR2 ANQGSEA come from the germline V gene. CDR3 length equals 14 residues. Trimming left V 2 bases short and J 4 bases short, with 14 bases between. The chain's CDR3 is CSVESTPTPYGYTF. CDR3 nucleotides: TGCAGCGTTGAATCGACCCCTACCCCCTATGGCTACACCTTC.

Note on this clone: An end of the junction does not agree with germline; a read error may underlie this. The chain employs TRBV29-1 and TRBJ2-1; D is perhaps TRBD1 or TRBD2 (5 bases each). This CDR3 is 12 amino acids long. Per germline, CDR1 SQVTM and CDR2 ANQGSEA. The CDR3 is CSPGGEGNGQFF. The CDR3 nucleotides are TGCAGCCCGGGTGGAGAGGGGAATGGGCAGTTCTTC.

The chain carries TRBV5-1 and TRBJ2-5; D is unresolved. Germline lookup yields CDR1 SGHRS and CDR2 YFSETQ. V was clipped by 4 bases and J by 2 bases, with 15 bases between them. This CDR3 is 15 amino acids long. The CDR3 reads CASSLSPSLQETQYF. As DNA, the CDR3 is TGCGCCAGCAGCCTTAGCCCGAGCTTGCAAGAGACCCAGTACTTC. Combining the CDR3 with reference TRBV5-1 and TRBJ2-5 gives the whole variable domain KAGVTQTPRYLIKTRGQQVTLSCSPISGHRSVSWYQQTPGQGLQFLFEYFSETQRNKGNFPGRFSGRQFSNSRSEMNVSTLELGDSALYLCASSLSPSLQETQYFGPGTRLLVL.

Details on this clone: The sample has other DNA sequences that encode this CDR3 too. V and J are TRBV29-1 and TRBJ2-7; 9 bases match TRBD1. The CDR3 runs to 12 residues. Germline V CDR1 and CDR2: SQVTM, ANQGSEA. Trimming at V came to 7 bases and at J to 2 bases, leaving 3 bases not matched to a gene. The CDR3 here is CSGRTGAYEQYF. As DNA, the CDR3 is TGCAGCGGGCGGACAGGGGCCTACGAGCAGTACTTC.

This clone has a single count. The chain couples TRBV6-5 to TRBJ1-3; 7 bases fit TRBD1. The CDR3 is made up of 13 amino acids. V lost 6 bases to trimming and J lost 8 bases; unmatched junction nucleotides: 7. The germline V gene encodes CDR1 MNHEY and CDR2 SVGAGI. The DNA of the CDR3 is TGTGCCAGCAGACCCGACAGGGTGTACACCATATATTTT. Translated, it gives CASRPDRVYTIYF.

As DNA, the CDR3 is TGCGCCAGCAGCACGGGCTATGGCACTGAAGCTTTCTTT. Amino acids: CASSTGYGTEAFF. The chain employs TRBV5-1 and TRBJ1-1, with D hard to call. The CDR3 consists of 13 residues. The V gene lost 4 bases and the J gene lost 4 bases, with 11 bases spanning the gap. Germline assignment: CDR1 SGHRS and CDR2 YFSETQ.

This clone was seen a few times. This chain uses TRBV5-1 with TRBJ2-3, with 9 bases that match TRBD1. This CDR3 is built from 14 residues. Unmatched junction bases numbered 4, after V lost 3 bases and J lost 5 bases. The germline gives CDR1 SGHRS, CDR2 YFSETQ. CDR3 nucleotides: TGCGCCAGCAGCTCGGGACAGGGTATAGATACGCAGTATTTT. This sequence encodes CASSSGQGIDTQYF.

This chain connects TRBV7-2 to TRBJ2-7; 7 bases fit TRBD1. There are 15 residues in the CDR3. In germline, CDR1 is SGHTA, CDR2 FQGNSA. Trimming at V came to 5 bases and at J to 6 bases, leaving 13 bases not matched to a gene. The CDR3 sequence is CASSASFEGGSEQYF. The CDR3 nucleotides are TGTGCCAGCAGCGCATCCTTCGAAGGGGGCTCCGAGCAGTACTTC.

This rearrangement joins TRBV13 to TRBJ2-7, with a weak D call TRBD1 (6 bases). The ends were cut back, 4 bases at V and 3 bases at J, with 13 bases in the middle. Germline CDR1 PRHDT, CDR2 FYEKMQ (reference sequence). This CDR3 comprises 14 residues. The CDR3 is CASSSLGTNYEQYF. The CDR3 region has the DNA TGTGCCAGCAGCTCCCTTGGGACAAACTACGAGCAGTACTTC.

Ten or more counts support this clone. This specimen includes other DNA sequences encoding the same CDR3. This sequence joins TRBV7-9 and TRBJ1-5; D not certain. CDR3 length: 14 residues. Trimming stripped 3 bases from V and 0 bases from J, with 6 bases between. Germline V gene lookup returns CDR1 SEHNR and CDR2 FQNEAQ (reference sequence). CDR3 sequence (DNA): TGTGCCAGCAGCTTGGGTTATAGCAATCAGCCCCAGCATTTT. As protein: CASSLGYSNQPQHF.

CDR3 in DNA: TGCGCCAGCAGCCGTTCATTATACGTACTCACTAACTATGGCTACACCTTC. It codes for CASSRSLYVLTNYGYTF. V and J are TRBV4-1 and TRBJ1-2; D gene uncertain. The CDR3 runs 17 residues. Trimming stripped 4 bases from V and 0 bases from J, with 18 bases between. Germline V gives CDR1 MGHRA, CDR2 YSYEKL.

This clone has only one observation. This chain connects TRBV5-4 to TRBJ2-5, with 7 bases matching TRBD1. CDR1 SGHNT and CDR2 YYREEE come from the germline V gene (reference sequence). The CDR3 runs to 13 residues. V lost 6 bases and J lost 1; bases outside the gene matches: 3. The CDR3 DNA reads as TGTGCCAGCACCCAGGGGGTCCAAGAGACCCAGTACTTC. As protein: CASTQGVQETQYF. Supplemented by reference TRBV5-4 and TRBJ2-5, the full variable domain reads ETGVTQSPTHLIKTRGQQVTLRCSSQSGHNTVSWYQQALGQGPQFIFQYYREEENGRGNFPPRFSGLQFPNYSSELNVNALELDDSALYLCASTQGVQETQYFGPGTRLLVL.

The chain recombines TRBV6-5 with TRBJ1-1, with D possibly being TRBD1 (5 bases). The CDR3 has 14 amino acids. Trimming left V 5 bases short and J 3 bases short, with 13 bases between. Per germline, CDR1 MNHEY and CDR2 SVGAGI. This CDR3 reads CASSVRGGDTEAFF. The CDR3 coding sequence is TGTGCCAGCAGTGTCCGGGGGGGGGACACTGAAGCTTTCTTT.

This chain joins TRBV4-3 and TRBJ2-1, with D possibly TRBD2 on 5 matching bases. V lost 0 bases and J 4 bases, leaving 10 bases between the germline ends. This CDR3 is 15 amino acids long. Per germline, CDR1 LGHNA and CDR2 YSLEER. DNA of the CDR3: TGCGCCAGCAGCCAAGAGGAGGCAGAATACAATGAGCAGTTCTTC. It translates to CASSQEEAEYNEQFF.